A single sample gave rise to the 23 T cell receptor beta chains below, sequenced in a study of ipilimumab plus nivolumab after autologous stem cell transplantation. Here immunoSEQ multiplex PCR was the method, and the copy in TCRdb shows in-frame clones only, minus some. The sample shows 8,500 to 11,000 clones, about 78% of them seen only once. Here the sequenced sample was PBMCs, taken in a trial of ipilimumab plus nivolumab as post-transplant consolidation. These receptors came from a male donor with diffuse large B-cell lymphoma.

This clone was detected only a few times. V usage is TRBV5-1 and J usage is TRBJ2-5; either TRBD1 or TRBD2 may fit D (5 bases each). The J call may be wrong; the DNA end is better matched by TRBJ2-7. The CDR3 extends over 15 amino acids. Germline CDR1 SGHRS, CDR2 YFSETQ. The DNA of the CDR3 is TGCGCCAGCGGCCCAGCGCCAGGGAGCTCCTACGAGCAGTACTTC. This encodes CASGPAPGSSYEQYF.

This chain joins TRBV21-1 and TRBJ2-5; the D call TRBD1 from the table was never checked on the DNA. The end of the DNA fits TRBJ2-7 better, so the J call may be wrong. TRBV21-1 is described as a pseudogene. The CDR3 totals 14 residues. The CDR3 loop is CALTGGTGGSEQYF. The CDR3 nucleotides read TGTGCCTTAACAGGGGGGACAGGGGGCTCCGAGCAGTACTTC.

The chain is built from TRBV2 and TRBJ1-1; no clear D. The CDR3 covers 12 residues. V was cut by 7 bases and J by 3 bases, with 9 bases left in between. In germline, CDR1 is SNHLY, CDR2 FYNNEI. CDR3: CASMPGYTEAFF. The CDR3 bases are TGTGCCAGCATGCCAGGTTACACTGAAGCTTTCTTT.

This rearrangement joins TRBV7-2 to TRBJ1-5, with 9 bases matching TRBD1. This CDR3 contains 16 residues. Germline CDR1 reads SGHTA; CDR2 reads FQGNSA. V lost 1 base and J lost 3; bases outside the gene matches: 4. CDR3 region: CASSLVTGGHNQPQHF. The CDR3 DNA reads TGTGCCAGCAGCTTAGTGACAGGGGGGCACAATCAGCCCCAGCATTTT.

The chain employs TRBV7-9 and TRBJ1-2; the D is unclear. Germline V gene lookup returns CDR1 SEHNR and CDR2 FQNEAQ (reference sequence). This CDR3 contains 14 residues. V was trimmed by 0 bases and J by 1 base, leaving 6 bases between them. CDR3 DNA sequence: TGTGCCAGCAGCTTAGCTGCAGGTAACTATGGCTACACCTTC. Residues: CASSLAAGNYGYTF.

The chain combines TRBV18 with TRBJ2-1; 8 nucleotides match TRBD1. Trimming at V came to 5 bases and at J to 6 bases, leaving 3 bases not matched to a gene. Germline lookup yields CDR1 KGHSH and CDR2 LQKENI. CDR3 size: 13 residues. The CDR3 is CASSMDRANEQFF. As DNA, the CDR3 is TGTGCCAGCTCAATGGACAGGGCCAATGAGCAGTTCTTC.

The chain has TRBV11-2 and TRBJ1-1; D is undetermined. The CDR3 has 13 amino acids. CDR1 and CDR2 from the germline V gene are SGHAT and FQNNGV. Trimming cost V 1 base and J 8 bases, with 11 bases left between them. CDR3 amino acids: CASSLVDGGEAFF. The DNA for the CDR3 is TGTGCCAGCAGCTTAGTTGACGGTGGGGAAGCTTTCTTT.

The V call is TRBV11-3, the J call TRBJ2-1; tentatively, D is TRBD1 (6 bases). CDR1 and CDR2 from the germline V gene are SGHNT and YENEEA. CDR3 length: 16 residues. Trimming removed 1 base at V and 4 bases at J, with 14 bases between. The DNA of the CDR3 is TGTGCCAGCAGCTTAGGTTTCGGGCAGGGGTACAATGAGCAGTTCTTC. Its translation: CASSLGFGQGYNEQFF.

The V call is TRBV4-3, the J call TRBJ2-2, with a tentative D call TRBD2 (6 bases). V lost 0 bases and J 2 bases, leaving 13 bases between the germline ends. There are 17 residues in the CDR3. The germline V gene encodes CDR1 LGHNA and CDR2 YSLEER. The CDR3 spells CASSQDTGVGNTGELFF. The CDR3 DNA follows: TGCGCCAGCAGCCAAGATACGGGGGTTGGTAACACCGGGGAGCTGTTTTTT.

This sequence joins TRBV19 and TRBJ1-2; 8 bases align to TRBD1. CDR1 LNHDA and CDR2 SQIVND come from the germline V gene (reference sequence). CDR3 size: 15 residues. The V gene end was trimmed by 4 bases and the J gene end by 4 bases; junction bases not matched to a gene: 8. CDR3 region: CASSSTSQGAYGYTF. CDR3 sequence (DNA): TGTGCCAGTAGTAGTACCTCTCAGGGGGCCTATGGCTACACCTTC.

This chain joins TRBV19 and TRBJ2-5; 8 bases match TRBD1. V dropped 1 base and J dropped 3; count of bases not matched to a gene: 4. This CDR3 region has 15 residues. Germline V gives CDR1 LNHDA, CDR2 SQIVND (reference sequence). The CDR3 region has the DNA TGTGCCAGTAGTATAGCCGCGGACAGGGAAGAGACCCAGTACTTC. Translating gives CASSIAADREETQYF.

This clone was recorded a few times. This chain uses TRBV7-2 with TRBJ1-3, with 8 bases matching TRBD1. CDR3 length equals 17 residues. V shed 1 base, J shed 3 bases, and the junction held 8 bases outside the gene matches. The germline gives CDR1 SGHTA, CDR2 FQGNSA. The DNA of the CDR3 is TGTGCCAGCAGCTTAGTCGTGGACAGGGTGGGTGGAAACACCATATATTTT. Translating gives CASSLVVDRVGGNTIYF.

J is TRBJ2-5 and V is TRBV4-3, with TRBD2 identical over 9 bases. This CDR3 is built from 18 residues. Trimming took 0 bases from V and 5 from J; bases not matched to a gene: 13. Germline values: CDR1 LGHNA, CDR2 YSLEER. The CDR3 bases are TGCGCCAGCAGCCAAGAGGGTTCAGCGGGGGGAAGTAGGGAGACCCAGTACTTC. This gives the protein CASSQEGSAGGSRETQYF.

The chain has TRBV6-1 and TRBJ2-7; 7 bases match TRBD1. The CDR3 extends over 14 amino acids. CDR1 MNHNS and CDR2 SASEGT come from the germline V gene. Losses at the gene ends were 1 base for V and 6 bases for J; bases not matched to a gene: 6. The CDR3 coding sequence is TGTGCCAGCAGTGAAGTCCAGAGGGGGCGCGAGCAGTACTTC. Translating it yields CASSEVQRGREQYF.

This rearrangement joins TRBV4-3 to TRBJ2-4, with 7 nucleotides matching TRBD1. Looked up from germline, CDR1 is LGHNA and CDR2 is YSLEER. This CDR3 has 16 amino acids. The trim removed 0 bases at V and 2 bases at J, leaving 4 bases unmatched. The CDR3 DNA is TGCGCCAGCAGCCAAGATTTGAGGGGGCCCAAAAACATTCAGTACTTC. It is translated as CASSQDLRGPKNIQYF.

The DNA of the CDR3 is TGTGCCAGCAAAGAACGACGGGACAGCTACGAGCAGTACTTC. It translates to CASKERRDSYEQYF. This chain connects TRBV28 to TRBJ2-7; 7 bases are shared with TRBD1. V shed 7 bases and J 3 bases; nucleotides not matched to a gene: 9. CDR1 and CDR2 (germline): MDHEN, SYDVKM. This CDR3 contains 14 residues.

This rearrangement joins TRBV28 to TRBJ1-1; D possibly corresponds to TRBD1 (5 bases). The V end was cut by 7 bases, the J end by 5 bases, with 17 bases between. CDR3 length: 14 amino acids. Germline CDR1 and CDR2: MDHEN and SYDVKM. The CDR3 reads CASTLSRGGTEAFF. CDR3 nucleotide sequence: TGTGCCAGCACCCTATCCCGGGGGGGGACTGAAGCTTTCTTT. The complete variable domain, with remaining parts taken from reference TRBV28 and TRBJ1-1, reads DVKVTQSSRYLVKRTGEKVFLECVQDMDHENMFWYRQDPGLGLRLIYFSYDVKMKEKGDIPEGYSVSREKKERFSLILESASTNQTSMYLCASTLSRGGTEAFFGQGTRLTVV.

This clone was found a few times. The chain is built from TRBV20-1 and TRBJ1-1; D is unresolved. V gave up 4 bases and J gave up 3 bases, with 6 bases separating them. Germline CDR1 is DFQATT and CDR2 is SNEGSKA (reference sequence). The CDR3 consists of 11 residues. CDR3 in DNA: TGCAGTGCTAAAAGGTACACTGAAGCTTTCTTT. It encodes CSAKRYTEAFF.

Notes on this clone: Other DNA sequences of this sample code for an identical CDR3. V is TRBV19 and J is TRBJ2-2; D call uncertain. Germline CDR1 is LNHDA and CDR2 is SQIVND (reference sequence). This CDR3 is 14 amino acids long. The V end lost 1 base, the J end lost 5 bases, and 8 bases lay between the germline ends. The CDR3 DNA follows: TGTGCCAGTAGTATAGTTTCCCAGACCGGGGAGCTGTTTTTT. This gives the protein CASSIVSQTGELFF.

The chain joins TRBV7-9 to TRBJ1-1, with D uncertain. From germline, CDR1 is SEHNR and CDR2 FQNEAQ (reference sequence). Trimming removed 5 bases from V and 1 base from J, with 11 bases in between. The CDR3 sequence is 14 residues long. For the CDR3, the DNA is TGTGCCAGCAGCCGTATGGGCCCGAACACTGAAGCTTTCTTT. Its translation is CASSRMGPNTEAFF.

As for this clone: At one boundary the junction diverges from the germline segment, which might be a read error. This chain joins TRBV5-3 and TRBJ2-7; D tentatively reads TRBD1 or TRBD2 (5 bases each). Being an ORF, TRBV5-3 has a function that is uncertain. CDR3 size: 14 residues. The chain's CDR3 is CASSLGVRAVEQYF. The DNA for the CDR3 is TGTGCCAGCAGCTTGGGGGTCAGGGCCGTCGAGCAGTACTTC.

The chain couples TRBV2 to TRBJ1-5; weak D call: TRBD1 (5 bases). The CDR3 contains 13 residues. The germline V and J ends were trimmed by 8 bases and 4 bases, with 12 bases remaining between them. The V gene's germline CDR1 is SNHLY and CDR2 FYNNEI. CDR3 amino acids: CASARGGNQPQHF. CDR3 DNA sequence: TGTGCCAGCGCCCGGGGCGGAAATCAGCCCCAGCATTTT.

This chain joins TRBV7-9 and TRBJ1-2; D not resolved. Trimming took 2 bases from V and 8 from J, leaving 12 bases between them. This CDR3 has 13 residues. Germline V CDR1 and CDR2: SEHNR, FQNEAQ (reference sequence). CDR3 residues: CASSLSRGDGYTF. CDR3 in DNA: TGTGCCAGCAGCTTAAGTCGAGGCGACGGCTACACCTTC.